There are a few counts of the clone carrying this T cell receptor (beta chain). Its specificity is unknown. Other nucleotide sequences in the sample specify the same CDR3. The CDR3 runs to 12 residues. V lost 5 bases and J lost 1, with 9 bases in between. Per the germline V gene, CDR1 is SQVTM and CDR2 is ANQGSEA. This sample was included in a study of beta chain features in type 1 diabetes. The isolated RNA, all of it, was reverse transcribed, so expressed TCRB transcripts were what got sequenced. The method was immunoSEQ multiplex PCR; TCRdb's version includes in-frame clones alone and lacks a portion of them. This sample has 240,000 or so clones, with about a fifth found just once. Study-level findings and limits: Moderate yet significant TCRB CDR3 shortening was seen in Type 1 diabetes patients in all four CD4+ subsets. Type 1 diabetes patients showed fewer insertions and more deletions at VDJ junctions. Naive, central memory and Treg TCRB repertoires appeared more alike in patients than in healthy donors.

The chain carries TRBV29-1 and TRBJ2-7; the D gene is possibly TRBD2 (7 bases). Sequencing was performed on naive CD4+ T cells from blood. This clonotype originated in a woman in her 40s with type 1 diabetes. The CDR3 protein is CSVRGGSYEQYF. For the CDR3, the DNA is TGCAGCGTTAGGGGGGGTTCCTACGAGCAGTACTTC.